The TCR beta chain described here comes from a study of graft-versus-host responses after intestinal transplantation. Once graft tissue had been processed, intraepithelial and lamina propria lymphocytes were released. Data came from immunoSEQ multiplex PCR; TCRdb stores just in-frame clones and leaves some out. The table records 15,000 to 20,000 clones, approximately 80% of them present only once. The germline gives CDR1 WSHSY, CDR2 SAAADI. This CDR3 is 15 amino acids long. The V end lost 0 bases, the J end lost 7 bases, and 15 bases lay between the germline ends. Turning to this clone: The CDR3 ends on some other residue instead of the conserved phenylalanine or tryptophan, so this is likely a read error.

This sequence joins TRBV10-2 and TRBJ1-1; tentative D call: TRBD1 (6 bases). The sequence derives from a human patient who received an intestinal transplant, so some T cells may come from the graft donor. Material: ileum tissue, obtained around 580 days after intestinal transplantation. CDR3: CASSESEWGDIEAFL. In DNA, the CDR3 is TGCGCCAGCAGTGAGTCGGAGTGGGGGGACATTGAAGCTTTCCTT.